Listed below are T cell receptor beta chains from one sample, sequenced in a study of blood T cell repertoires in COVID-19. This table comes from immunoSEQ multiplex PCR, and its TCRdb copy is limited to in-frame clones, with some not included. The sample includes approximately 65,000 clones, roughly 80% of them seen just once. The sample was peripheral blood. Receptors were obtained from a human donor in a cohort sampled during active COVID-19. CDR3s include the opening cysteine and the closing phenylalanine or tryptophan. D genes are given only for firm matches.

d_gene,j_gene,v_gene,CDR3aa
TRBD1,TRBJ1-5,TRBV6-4,CASSDARDRGSNQPQHF
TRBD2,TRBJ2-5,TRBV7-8,CASSPERGLRHF
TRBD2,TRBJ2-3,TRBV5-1,CASSSRSSGGTDTQYF
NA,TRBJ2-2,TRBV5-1,CASSLEGGTGELFF
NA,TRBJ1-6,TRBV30,CALIETLNSPLHF
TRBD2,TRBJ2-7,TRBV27,CASKLAGVSYEQYF
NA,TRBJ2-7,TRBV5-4,CASSSPGNEQYF
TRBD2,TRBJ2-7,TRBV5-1,CASSLVPAGGYEQYF
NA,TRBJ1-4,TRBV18,CASSQTDSTNEKLFF
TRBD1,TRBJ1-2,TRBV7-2,CASSPPGQRFNYGYTF
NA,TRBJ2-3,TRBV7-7,CASSQVGRGSTQYF
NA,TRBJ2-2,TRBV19,CASSWRVAGELFF
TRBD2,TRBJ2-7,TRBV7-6,CASSLVGGGADEQYF
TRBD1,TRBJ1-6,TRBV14,CASSLTRDRVFWNSPLHF
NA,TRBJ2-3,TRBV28,CASSLGINTQYF
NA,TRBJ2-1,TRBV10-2,CASSAESYNEQFF
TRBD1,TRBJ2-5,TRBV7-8,CASSLTGQPRETQYF
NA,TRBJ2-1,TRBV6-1,CASSEALGDTNNEQFF
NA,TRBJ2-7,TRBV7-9,CASSLGPDTPWGQYF
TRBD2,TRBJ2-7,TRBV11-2,CASSMLAGGSYEQYF
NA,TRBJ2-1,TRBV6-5,CASRRTISSYNEQFF
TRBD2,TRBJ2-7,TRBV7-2,CASSLAEGAGGRLYEQYF
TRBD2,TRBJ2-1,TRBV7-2,CASSPQTSGRGLYNEQFF
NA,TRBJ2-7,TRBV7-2,CASSFQANFEQYF
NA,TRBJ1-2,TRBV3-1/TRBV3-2,CASSQRNPGQTGSGYTF
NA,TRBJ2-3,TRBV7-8,CASSAGTSTDTQYF
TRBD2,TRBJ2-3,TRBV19,CASSTTGGITDTQYF
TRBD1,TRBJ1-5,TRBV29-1,CSVARDRNQPQHF
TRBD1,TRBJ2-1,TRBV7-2,CASSLDRGRDEQFF
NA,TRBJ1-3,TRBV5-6,CASSLESHADGNTIYF
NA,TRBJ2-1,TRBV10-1,CASSDTRNEQFF
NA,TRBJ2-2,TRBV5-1,CASSPVGLALSTGELFF
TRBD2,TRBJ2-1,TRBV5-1,CASSTSGSTDEQFF
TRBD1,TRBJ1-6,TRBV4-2,CASSQDGDRGRSPLHF
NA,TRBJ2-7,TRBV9,CASSPLAEHSYEQYF
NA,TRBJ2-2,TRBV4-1,CASSQEGTTGGELFF
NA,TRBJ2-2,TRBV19,CASKTGSVNTGELFF
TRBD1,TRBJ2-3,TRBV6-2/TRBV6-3,CASSSPRDRKLISTDTQYF
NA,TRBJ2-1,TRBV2,CAIQASSSYNEQFF
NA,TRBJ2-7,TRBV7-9,CASSQDYHYEQYF
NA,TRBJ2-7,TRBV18,CASSSSFGRGISYEQYF
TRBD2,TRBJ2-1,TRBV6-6,CASSYPQVRTSGRAPLPDEQFF
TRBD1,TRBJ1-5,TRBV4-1,CASSPTLIQGTVNQPQHF
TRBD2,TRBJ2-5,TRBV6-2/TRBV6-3,CASSGAGGPETQYF
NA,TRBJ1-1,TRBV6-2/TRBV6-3,CASSYAGRLRGTEAFF
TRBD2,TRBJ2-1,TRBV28,CASSLGGGSSYNEQFF
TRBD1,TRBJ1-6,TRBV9,CASSPLPGGDSPLHF
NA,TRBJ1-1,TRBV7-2,CASSLSGRKAEAFF